This T cell receptor beta chain was sequenced in a study of blood T cell repertoires in COVID-19. In the study overall: The samples span acute and convalescent COVID-19 from the United States, Italy and Spain.

In the study's own analysis: Reference gene primer amplification yielded estimated nucleated cell counts. Clones were sequenced by immunoSEQ multiplex PCR, and TCRdb holds only the in-frame ones, with some missing. V, J and clone size are those of that table, while D and trimming were read from the DNA. The sample contains more than 300,000 clones, around 80% of which appear only once. The CDR3 spans 15 residues. The germline V gene has CDR1 KGHSH and CDR2 LQKENI. Trimming cost V 2 bases and J 4 bases, with 11 bases left between them. This TCR derives from a woman between 50 and 59 years old with acute or convalescent COVID-19. The source material was peripheral blood. V and J are TRBV18 and TRBJ2-2, with D tentatively TRBD2 (7 bases). The CDR3: CASSPTRGLTGELFF. Here the CDR3 DNA reads TGTGCCAGCTCACCAACGCGGGGGCTCACCGGGGAGCTGTTTTTT.